Presented here are 26 T cell receptor beta chains from one specimen sequenced in a study of CD8+CD57+ T cells in acquired aplastic anemia. TCR beta VDJ combinations and CDR3 sequences were profiled from genomic DNA. In TCRdb, the reads were re-called with MiXCR into one record per CDR3 protein. This sample has 150,000 to 200,000 distinct CDR3 sequences, with about 60% found just once. Sequences were obtained from sorted CD4+, CD8+, or CD8+CD57+ T cells (not recorded which) from PBMCs. The receptors were sampled from a human donor in good health.

This clonotype showed up many times. This sequence joins TRBV19 and TRBJ2-2; D remains unclear. The CDR3 runs 15 residues. Trimming removed 7 bases at V and 0 bases at J, with 12 bases between. In germline, CDR1 is LNHDA, CDR2 SQIVND (reference sequence). In nucleotides, the CDR3 is TGTGCCAGTACATGGGGTTTAGCGAACACCGGGGAGCTGTTTTTT. As protein: CASTWGLANTGELFF.

This clonotype has a single count. This sequence joins TRBV7-9 and TRBJ2-7; 10 bases map to TRBD1. Losses at the gene ends were 9 bases for V and 3 bases for J; bases not matched to a gene: 2. CDR1 is SEHNR, CDR2 FQNEAQ, per germline (reference sequence). This CDR3 has 12 amino acids. CDR3 protein: CASWDRGYEQYF. CDR3 in DNA: TGTGCCAGTTGGGACAGGGGCTACGAGCAGTACTTC. Filled out from reference TRBV7-9 and TRBJ2-7, the complete variable domain reads DTGVSQNPRHKITKRGQNVTFRCDPISEHNRLYWYRQTLGQGPEFLTYFQNEAQLEKSRLLSDRFSAERPKGSFSTLEIQRTEQGDSAMYLCASWDRGYEQYFGPGTRLTVT.

V usage is TRBV29-1 and J usage is TRBJ2-1; 13 bases are shared with TRBD2. CDR1 is SQVTM and CDR2 is ANQGSEA in the germline V gene. J lost 5 bases, V lost 7 bases, and 11 bases had no gene match. CDR3 size: 16 residues. Here the CDR3 DNA reads TGCAGCGCCACACTAGCGGGAGGGCCCTCGCACAATGAGCAGTTCTTC. This encodes CSATLAGGPSHNEQFF.

The rearrangement links TRBV19 to TRBJ1-6, with D uncertain. Trimming shortened V by 4 bases and J by 10 bases, and 11 bases separated the two germline ends. Germline V gene data show CDR1 as LNHDA and CDR2 as SQIVND (reference sequence). CDR3 length equals 13 residues. In DNA, the CDR3 is TGTGCCAGTAGTAGGCAGAAAGACTCACCCCTCCACTTT. Amino acid sequence: CASSRQKDSPLHF. Full variable domain (missing parts from reference TRBV19 and TRBJ1-6): DGGITQSPKYLFRKEGQNVTLSCEQNLNHDAMYWYRQDPGQGLRLIYYSQIVNDFQKGDIAEGYSVSREKKESFPLTVTSAQKNPTAFYLCASSRQKDSPLHFGNGTRLTVT.

CDR3 coding DNA: TGTGCCAGCAAAAGCCCGGAACCCTCCTACGAGCAGTACTTC. It encodes CASKSPEPSYEQYF. The gene calls are TRBV2 and TRBJ2-7; D unclear. The CDR3 has 14 residues. V lost 7 bases, J lost 0 bases, and 13 bases lay in between. Germline CDR1 reads SNHLY; CDR2 reads FYNNEI.

The genes are TRBV7-2 and TRBJ1-5, with 10 nucleotides matching TRBD1. The CDR3 consists of 16 residues. Germline-derived CDR1 and CDR2 are SGHTA and FQGNSA. Trimming took 5 bases from V and 2 from J; bases not matched to a gene: 6. The CDR3 sequence is CASSPAGTGGNQPQHF. CDR3 nucleotides: TGTGCCAGCAGCCCAGCCGGGACAGGGGGCAATCAGCCCCAGCATTTT.

The J gene is TRBJ2-1, the V gene TRBV15; perhaps TRBD1 as D (6 bases). Trimming removed 8 bases from V and 6 bases from J, with 23 bases in between. The CDR3 extends over 16 amino acids. CDR1 and CDR2 (germline): LNHNV, YYDKDF (reference sequence). The CDR3 region has the DNA TGTGCCACCGGCACAGAAAGGGGGACGACCTGCAATGAGCAGTTCTTC. Protein product: CATGTERGTTCNEQFF. Full variable domain (remainder filled in from reference TRBV15 and TRBJ2-1): DAMVIQNPRYQVTQFGKPVTLSCSQTLNHNVMYWYQQKSSQAPKLLFHYYDKDFNNEADTPDNFQSRRPNTSFCFLDIRSPGLGDTAMYLCATGTERGTTCNEQFFGPGTRLTVL.

The J gene is TRBJ2-2, the V gene TRBV10-3; 8 nucleotides line up with TRBD2. The CDR3 extends over 15 amino acids. J lost 2 bases, V lost 11 bases, and 10 bases had no gene match. Germline V CDR1 and CDR2: ENHRY, SYGVKD. CDR3 loop: CAASRLAGNTGELFF. The CDR3 DNA follows: TGTGCCGCGAGTAGGCTAGCGGGTAACACCGGGGAGCTGTTTTTT.

The chain combines TRBV20-1 with TRBJ1-1; D uncertain. The V end lost 1 base, the J end lost 2 bases, and 17 bases lay between the germline ends. Germline CDR1 and CDR2: DFQATT and SNEGSKA (reference sequence). This CDR3 has 16 residues. For the CDR3, the DNA is TGCAGTGCTAGAGGGCCACAATGGCGGGTCAACACTGAAGCTTTCTTT. Its translation is CSARGPQWRVNTEAFF.

CDR3 bases: TGCGCCAGCAGCTTGGCCGACGGGACCACAGATACGCAGTATTTT. Translated: CASSLADGTTDTQYF. The chain has TRBV5-1 and TRBJ2-3; the D call may be TRBD1 or TRBD2 (5 bases each). Trimming left V 0 bases short and J 2 bases short, with 10 bases between. CDR3 size: 15 residues. The germline V gene has CDR1 SGHRS and CDR2 YFSETQ.

Notes on this clonotype: This may come from a read error, since a much larger clone is one base off. The gene calls are TRBV10-3 and TRBJ1-2, with 10 bases fitting TRBD1. The CDR3 is made up of 18 amino acids. Germline CDR1 reads ENHRY; CDR2 reads SYGVKD. The CDR3 loop is CASSTVVIRDRGSYGYTF. Written as DNA, the CDR3 is TGTGCCAGCAGTACTGTCGTAATCCGGGACAGGGGATCCTATGGCTACACCTTC.

This chain uses TRBV7-9 with TRBJ2-1; D is possibly TRBD1 (6 bases). The CDR3 is 12 residues long. Germline-derived CDR1 and CDR2 are SEHNR and FQNEAQ (reference sequence). Deletions cut 2 bases from V and 10 bases from J, with 9 bases between. DNA for the CDR3: TGTGCCAGCAGCTTACCCCAGGGGGAGCAGTTCTTC. Translated, it gives CASSLPQGEQFF.

The J gene is TRBJ1-2, the V gene TRBV20-1; D uncertain. The V gene's germline CDR1 is DFQATT and CDR2 SNEGSKA (reference sequence). Trimming left V 5 bases short and J 4 bases short, with 14 bases between. The CDR3 runs 13 residues. For the CDR3, the DNA is TGCAGTGCTGGGCGCGGGGATAGCTATGGCTACACCTTC. Translation gives CSAGRGDSYGYTF.

This clonotype was counted a single time. The gene calls are TRBV20-1 and TRBJ2-7, with D possibly matching TRBD1 (5 bases). Trimming left V 4 bases short and J 7 bases short, with 17 bases between. The V gene's germline CDR1 is DFQATT and CDR2 SNEGSKA (reference sequence). The CDR3 spans 13 residues. The CDR3 protein is CSAIGQGFLEQYF. DNA of the CDR3: TGCAGTGCTATTGGGCAGGGATTCTTAGAGCAGTACTTC.

The chain employs TRBV19 and TRBJ2-7; D is unclear. The CDR3 has 13 amino acids. The ends were cut back, 3 bases at V and 2 bases at J, with 8 bases in the middle. Per germline, CDR1 LNHDA and CDR2 SQIVND (reference sequence). CDR3 in amino acids: CASSIRPAYEQYF. CDR3 DNA: TGTGCCAGTAGTATCAGGCCAGCCTACGAGCAGTACTTC.

This clonotype showed up just a few times. The junction departs from germline at one end; a sequencing error may be responsible. The rearrangement uses TRBV19 and TRBJ2-6; TRBD1 aligns across 8 bases. This CDR3 has 12 residues. CDR1 is LNHDA, CDR2 SQIVND, per germline (reference sequence). CDR3 loop: CASSADRGAEAF. The CDR3 DNA reads TGTGCCAGTAGTGCCGACAGGGGCGCTGAAGCTTTC.

Concerning this clonotype: The junction departs from germline at one end; a sequencing error may be responsible. This rearrangement joins TRBV10-3 to TRBJ1-4; D is unclear. This CDR3 comprises 12 residues. From germline, CDR1 is ENHRY and CDR2 SYGVKD. CDR3 in DNA: TGTGCCGTCAGTGAATCGGGTCAGGTCCTGTTTTTT. As protein: CAVSESGQVLFF.

The rearrangement joins TRBV6-1 to TRBJ2-7; 9 bases align to TRBD1. The CDR3 is made up of 16 amino acids. V shed 0 bases and J 5 bases; nucleotides not matched to a gene: 8. CDR1 MNHNS and CDR2 SASEGT come from the germline V gene. The CDR3 loop is CASSEASGTGLDEQYF. The CDR3 bases are TGTGCCAGCAGTGAAGCCTCCGGGACAGGGCTTGACGAGCAGTACTTC.

The V call is TRBV5-8, the J call TRBJ1-2, with 8 bases lining up with TRBD1. The germline V gene has CDR1 SGHTS and CDR2 YDEGEE. The length of the CDR3 is 14 residues. J lost 8 bases, V lost 4 bases, and 10 bases had no gene match. The CDR3 region is CASSGGTGSRGYTF. The CDR3 nucleotides are TGTGCCAGCAGCGGTGGGACAGGCAGCAGGGGCTACACCTTC.

The chain couples TRBV7-9 to TRBJ2-3; no reliable D call. Germline V gene sequence: CDR1 SEHNR, CDR2 FQNEAQ (reference sequence). V lost 1 base and J 2 bases, leaving 10 bases between the germline ends. The CDR3 is 15 residues long. In DNA form, the CDR3 reads TGTGCCAGCAGCTTAGTTCAAGGGTCCACAGATACGCAGTATTTT. Protein product: CASSLVQGSTDTQYF.

This chain connects TRBV7-3 to TRBJ2-7; the match to TRBD1 covers 7 bases. This CDR3 is built from 15 residues. Unmatched junction bases numbered 8, after V lost 3 bases and J lost 3 bases. Germline lookup yields CDR1 SGHTA and CDR2 FQGTGA. The CDR3 coding sequence is TGTGCCAGCAGCTTCGGATGGGACAGACACTACGAGCAGTACTTC. It yields the protein CASSFGWDRHYEQYF.

The rearrangement joins TRBV19 to TRBJ2-7, with 13 bases aligning to TRBD2. There are 13 residues in the CDR3. Per the germline V gene, CDR1 is LNHDA and CDR2 is SQIVND (reference sequence). V lost 10 bases, J lost 6 bases, and 6 bases stayed unmatched. CDR3 nucleotide sequence: TGTGCCACCACTAGCGGGGGGGCTCGCGAGCAGTACTTC. Translating it yields CATTSGGAREQYF.

This sequence joins TRBV29-1 and TRBJ2-5, with a possible D match to TRBD2 (6 bases). CDR3 length: 13 amino acids. The V gene lost 4 bases and the J gene lost 5 bases, with 14 bases spanning the gap. Germline CDR1 SQVTM, CDR2 ANQGSEA. CDR3 loop: CSVAQSGLETQYF. The CDR3 DNA sequence: TGCAGCGTTGCCCAGAGCGGGCTGGAGACCCAGTACTTC.

Ten or more counts support this clonotype. The rearrangement joins TRBV19 to TRBJ2-1, with 13 bases aligning to TRBD2. CDR1 and CDR2 from the germline V gene are LNHDA and SQIVND (reference sequence). After removal of 0 bases from V and 7 bases from J, the junction contained 3 bases not matched to a gene. The CDR3 sequence is 16 residues long. The CDR3 coding sequence is TGTGCCAGTAGTATAGAACTAGCGGGAGGGCCAAATGAGCAGTTCTTC. Translating gives CASSIELAGGPNEQFF.

This sequence joins TRBV5-1 and TRBJ1-1; TRBD1 matches 9 bases. This CDR3 is built from 15 residues. V was pared by 4 bases and J by 1 base, with 5 bases of the junction left unmatched. Germline V CDR1 and CDR2: SGHRS, YFSETQ. DNA of the CDR3: TGCGCCAGCAGCCTAGACAGGGGGACGAACACTGAAGCTTTCTTT. It is translated as CASSLDRGTNTEAFF.

This clonotype has only one observation. CDR3 residues: CASSLALGTEAFF. CDR3 DNA: TGTGCCAGCAGCTTAGCGTTAGGGACTGAAGCTTTCTTT. The V call is TRBV7-2, the J call TRBJ1-1; D is unresolved. Germline V gene sequence: CDR1 SGHTA, CDR2 FQGNSA. This CDR3 comprises 13 residues. V gave up 0 bases and J gave up 5 bases, with 7 bases separating them.